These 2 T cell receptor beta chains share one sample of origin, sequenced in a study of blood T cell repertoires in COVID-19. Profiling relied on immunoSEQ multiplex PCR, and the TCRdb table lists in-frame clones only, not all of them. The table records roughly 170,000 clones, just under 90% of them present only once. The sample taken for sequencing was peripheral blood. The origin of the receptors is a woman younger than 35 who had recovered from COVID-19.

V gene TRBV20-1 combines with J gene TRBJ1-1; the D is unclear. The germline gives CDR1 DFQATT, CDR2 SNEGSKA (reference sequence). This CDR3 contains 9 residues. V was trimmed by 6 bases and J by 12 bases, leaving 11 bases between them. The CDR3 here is CSAPPGPFF. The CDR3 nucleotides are TGCAGTGCCCCTCCGGGTCCTTTCTTT.

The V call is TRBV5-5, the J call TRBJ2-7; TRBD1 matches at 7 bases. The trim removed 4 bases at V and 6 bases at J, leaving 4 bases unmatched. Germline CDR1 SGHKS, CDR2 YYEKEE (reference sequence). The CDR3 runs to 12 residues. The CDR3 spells CASSVTGVEQYF. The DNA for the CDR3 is TGTGCCAGCAGCGTCACAGGGGTCGAGCAGTACTTC. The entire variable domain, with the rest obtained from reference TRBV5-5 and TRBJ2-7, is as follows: DAGVTQSPTHLIKTRGQQVTLRCSPISGHKSVSWYQQVLGQGPQFIFQYYEKEERGRGNFPDRFSARQFPNYSSELNVNALLLGDSALYLCASSVTGVEQYFGPGTRLTVT.